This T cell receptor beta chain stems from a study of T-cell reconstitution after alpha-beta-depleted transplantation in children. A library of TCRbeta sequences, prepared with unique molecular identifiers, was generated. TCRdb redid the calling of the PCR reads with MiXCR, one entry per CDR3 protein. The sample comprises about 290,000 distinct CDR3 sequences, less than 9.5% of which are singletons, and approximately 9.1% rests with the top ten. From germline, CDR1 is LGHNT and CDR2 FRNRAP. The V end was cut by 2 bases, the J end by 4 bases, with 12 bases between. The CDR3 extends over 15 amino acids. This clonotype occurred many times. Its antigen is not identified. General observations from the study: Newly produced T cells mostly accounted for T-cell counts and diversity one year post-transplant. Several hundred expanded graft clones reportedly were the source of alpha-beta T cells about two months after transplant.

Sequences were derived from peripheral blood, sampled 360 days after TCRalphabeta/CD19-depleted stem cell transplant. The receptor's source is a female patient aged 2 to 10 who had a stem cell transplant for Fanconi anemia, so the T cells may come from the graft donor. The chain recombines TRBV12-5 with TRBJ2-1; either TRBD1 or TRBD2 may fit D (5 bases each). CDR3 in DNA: TGTGCTAGTGGTTTGTTTCCGGGGACGTACAATGAGCAGTTCTTC. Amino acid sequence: CASGLFPGTYNEQFF.